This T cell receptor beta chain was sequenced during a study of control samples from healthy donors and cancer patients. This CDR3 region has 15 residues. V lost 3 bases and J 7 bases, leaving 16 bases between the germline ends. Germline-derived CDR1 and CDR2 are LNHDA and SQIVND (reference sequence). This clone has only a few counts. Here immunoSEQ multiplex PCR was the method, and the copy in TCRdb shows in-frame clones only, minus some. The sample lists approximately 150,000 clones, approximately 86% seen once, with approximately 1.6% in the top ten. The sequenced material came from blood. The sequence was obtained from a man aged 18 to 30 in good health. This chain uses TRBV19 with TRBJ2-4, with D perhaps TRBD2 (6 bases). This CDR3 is CASSIEHPGGNIQYF. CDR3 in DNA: TGTGCCAGTAGTATTGAGCACCCTGGGGGGAACATTCAGTACTTC.